Listed below are T cell receptor beta chains from one sample, sequenced in a study of blood T cell repertoires in COVID-19. The data were produced by immunoSEQ multiplex PCR, yet TCRdb's version contains in-frame clones alone and is incomplete. The profile shows some 150,000 clones, around 84% of them singletons. The sequencing input was peripheral blood. These receptors were obtained from a woman aged 70 to 79 with COVID-19, enrolled during active disease. The CDR3 runs from the conserved cysteine through the conserved F or W. Each record gives: D gene, clone size, CDR3 length, J gene, V gene, CDR3 DNA, CDR3 protein. D genes are given only for firm matches. Not all rows give a size; the values are once, few, many and, for expanded clones, a class.

D gene: -
clone size: -
CDR3 length: 17
J gene: TRBJ1-1
V gene: TRBV6-4
CDR3 DNA: TGTGCCAGCAGTGACTCGATGCCAGGGCCAGTGAACACTGAAGCTTTCTTT
CDR3 protein: CASSDSMPGPVNTEAFF

D gene: TRBD2
clone size: -
CDR3 length: 16
J gene: TRBJ2-7
V gene: TRBV6-5
CDR3 DNA: TGTGCCAGCAGTTACTTGAGTCTAGCGGGAGGGTACGAGCAGTACTTC
CDR3 protein: CASSYLSLAGGYEQYF

D gene: TRBD1
clone size: -
CDR3 length: 15
J gene: TRBJ1-6
V gene: TRBV11-2
CDR3 DNA: TGTGCCAGCAGCCGCGGACAGGACTACAATTCACCCCTCCACTTT
CDR3 protein: CASSRGQDYNSPLHF

D gene: -
clone size: -
CDR3 length: 13
J gene: TRBJ1-1
V gene: TRBV5-6
CDR3 DNA: TGTGCCAGCAGCTTGGTCCCGGGAGCCAAAGCTTTCTTT
CDR3 protein: CASSLVPGAKAFF

D gene: -
clone size: once
CDR3 length: 13
J gene: TRBJ2-7
V gene: TRBV19
CDR3 DNA: TGTGCCAGTAGTATAATCCTGTGGCATGGGCAGTACTTC
CDR3 protein: CASSIILWHGQYF

D gene: -
clone size: once
CDR3 length: 15
J gene: TRBJ2-3
V gene: TRBV18
CDR3 DNA: TGTGCCAGCTCACCCCAGGGGTGGGGAACAGATACGCAGTATTTT
CDR3 protein: CASSPQGWGTDTQYF

D gene: TRBD2
clone size: -
CDR3 length: 13
J gene: TRBJ2-7
V gene: TRBV6-5
CDR3 DNA: TGTGCCAGCAAGGTAGTAGCGGGAGCCTTGCCGTACTTC
CDR3 protein: CASKVVAGALPYF

D gene: -
clone size: once
CDR3 length: 15
J gene: TRBJ2-5
V gene: TRBV19
CDR3 DNA: TGTGCCAGTAGTATAGATCACAGGGTCCACGAGACCCAGTACTTC
CDR3 protein: CASSIDHRVHETQYF

D gene: -
clone size: -
CDR3 length: 15
J gene: TRBJ2-2
V gene: TRBV7-2
CDR3 DNA: TGTGCCAGCAGCTTAGGTGTGCTAGATACCGGGGAGCTGTTTTTT
CDR3 protein: CASSLGVLDTGELFF

D gene: TRBD1
clone size: -
CDR3 length: 15
J gene: TRBJ2-3
V gene: TRBV5-1
CDR3 DNA: TGCGCCAGCAGCGCGCCGGGACAGGGGGCCGATACGCAGTATTTT
CDR3 protein: CASSAPGQGADTQYF

D gene: TRBD1
clone size: -
CDR3 length: 14
J gene: TRBJ2-7
V gene: TRBV7-2
CDR3 DNA: TGTGCCAGCAACCCGGGACAGGGATACTACGAGCAGTACTTC
CDR3 protein: CASNPGQGYYEQYF

D gene: -
clone size: -
CDR3 length: 15
J gene: TRBJ1-2
V gene: TRBV4-1
CDR3 DNA: TGCGCCAGCAGCCACCCTACCTCGGGAGAGCATGGCTACACCTTC
CDR3 protein: CASSHPTSGEHGYTF

D gene: -
clone size: -
CDR3 length: 11
J gene: TRBJ1-1
V gene: TRBV3-1/TRBV3-2
CDR3 DNA: TGTGCCAGCAGTCGACAGGATGAAGCTTTCTTT
CDR3 protein: CASSRQDEAFF

D gene: -
clone size: -
CDR3 length: 14
J gene: TRBJ1-6
V gene: TRBV18
CDR3 DNA: TGTGCCAGCTCACCGATCCGGGGAAATTCACCCCTCCACTTT
CDR3 protein: CASSPIRGNSPLHF

D gene: -
clone size: -
CDR3 length: 15
J gene: TRBJ1-5
V gene: TRBV6-5
CDR3 DNA: TGTGCCAGCAGCGAGGGTCGAAGTGGCAATCAGCCCCAGCATTTT
CDR3 protein: CASSEGRSGNQPQHF

D gene: -
clone size: -
CDR3 length: 13
J gene: TRBJ2-7
V gene: TRBV11-2
CDR3 DNA: TGTGCCAGCACGCGGACAGACTACTACGAGCAGTACTTC
CDR3 protein: CASTRTDYYEQYF

D gene: TRBD2
clone size: -
CDR3 length: 15
J gene: TRBJ2-7
V gene: TRBV2
CDR3 DNA: TGTGCCAGCAGTGTTGGATACGGGAGGAGTCGCGAGCAGTACTTC
CDR3 protein: CASSVGYGRSREQYF

D gene: -
clone size: -
CDR3 length: 15
J gene: TRBJ1-2
V gene: TRBV4-1
CDR3 DNA: TGCGCCAGCAGCCGAATTAGCGCGACGGGACTAGGCTACACCTTC
CDR3 protein: CASSRISATGLGYTF

D gene: -
clone size: -
CDR3 length: 14
J gene: TRBJ2-7
V gene: TRBV6-6
CDR3 DNA: TGTGCCAGCAGTCTAGGAGGAACCTCCTACGAGCAGTACTTC
CDR3 protein: CASSLGGTSYEQYF

D gene: -
clone size: -
CDR3 length: 16
J gene: TRBJ1-2
V gene: TRBV12-2
CDR3 DNA: TGTGCAAGTCGCTTAGATACTTCCGGGATGAACTATGGCTACACCTTC
CDR3 protein: CASRLDTSGMNYGYTF

D gene: -
clone size: -
CDR3 length: 16
J gene: TRBJ1-2
V gene: TRBV7-3
CDR3 DNA: TGTGCCAGCAGCCCTGGAGGGAGAGGGGCTATCAGTGGCTACACCTTC
CDR3 protein: CASSPGGRGAISGYTF

D gene: TRBD2
clone size: -
CDR3 length: 15
J gene: TRBJ2-7
V gene: TRBV9
CDR3 DNA: TGTGCCAGCAGCTTTGATCCTAGCGGTTCCTACGAGCAGTACTTC
CDR3 protein: CASSFDPSGSYEQYF

D gene: TRBD2
clone size: -
CDR3 length: 16
J gene: TRBJ2-5
V gene: TRBV3-1/TRBV3-2
CDR3 DNA: TGTGCCAGCAGCCTTAGACTAGCGGGATCACAAGAGACCCAGTACTTC
CDR3 protein: CASSLRLAGSQETQYF

D gene: -
clone size: -
CDR3 length: 14
J gene: TRBJ2-3
V gene: TRBV5-4
CDR3 DNA: TGTGCCAGCAGCGCAGAAGGCGGGGCAGATACGCAGTATTTT
CDR3 protein: CASSAEGGADTQYF

D gene: TRBD1
clone size: once
CDR3 length: 16
J gene: TRBJ1-1
V gene: TRBV7-9
CDR3 DNA: TGTGCCAGCAGCTCCCCGGGGACAGGGCCGAACACTGAAGCTTTCTTT
CDR3 protein: CASSSPGTGPNTEAFF